This passage covers 17 T cell receptor beta chains from one sample sequenced in a study of beta chain features in type 1 diabetes. Regarding the study as a whole: Shortening that was moderate but significant affected the TCRB CDR3s of Type 1 diabetes patients in all four CD4+ subsets.

The investigators reverse transcribed all of the isolated RNA, so they sequenced expressed TCRB transcripts. Assay used: immunoSEQ multiplex PCR; TCRdb lists only in-frame clones, some missing. Here the sample spans over 300,000 clones, roughly a tenth being singletons. Antigen specificity for these receptors is unknown. What was sequenced was central memory CD4+ T cells from blood. These receptors all stem from a man aged 25-45 years with type 1 diabetes.

The chain couples TRBV2 to TRBJ2-3; 12 bases align to TRBD2. Germline values: CDR1 SNHLY, CDR2 FYNNEI. The CDR3 spans 17 residues. Trimming removed 7 bases from V and 3 bases from J; junction bases left unmatched: 11. The CDR3 DNA reads TGTGCCAGCACTCAACTACCAGGACTAGCGGGGACAGATACGCAGTATTTT. Translation gives CASTQLPGLAGTDTQYF.

This clone was seen more than once but under ten times. The chain employs TRBV5-6 and TRBJ1-6; D not resolved. CDR3 size: 15 residues. Germline CDR1 SGHDT, CDR2 YYEEEE. V dropped 0 bases and J dropped 8 bases, with 12 bases sitting between them. In nucleotides, the CDR3 is TGTGCCAGCAGCTTGGCCAATTTAGGAGATTCACCCCTCCACTTT. Amino acids: CASSLANLGDSPLHF.

This clone came up a few times. J is TRBJ2-5 and V is TRBV19; D remains unclear. Germline CDR1 LNHDA, CDR2 SQIVND (reference sequence). The CDR3 is 14 amino acids. V was trimmed by 3 bases and J by 0 bases, leaving 8 bases between them. CDR3 amino acids: CASSIAGYQETQYF. The CDR3 bases are TGTGCCAGTAGTATTGCCGGGTACCAAGAGACCCAGTACTTC. Based on the CDR3 plus reference TRBV19 and TRBJ2-5, the full variable domain is DGGITQSPKYLFRKEGQNVTLSCEQNLNHDAMYWYRQDPGQGLRLIYYSQIVNDFQKGDIAEGYSVSREKKESFPLTVTSAQKNPTAFYLCASSIAGYQETQYFGPGTRLLVL.

J is TRBJ1-3 and V is TRBV7-9; no reliable D call. The ends were cut back, 8 bases at V and 2 bases at J, with 10 bases in the middle. The CDR3 has 13 residues. Germline-derived CDR1 and CDR2 are SEHNR and FQNEAQ (reference sequence). The CDR3 protein is CASSHLAGNTIYF. CDR3 coding DNA: TGTGCCAGCTCCCATCTTGCTGGAAACACCATATATTTT.

This clone was seen a handful of times. The V and J genes are TRBV5-1 and TRBJ2-6; D not resolved. The CDR3 has 14 amino acids. CDR1 and CDR2 from the germline V gene are SGHRS and YFSETQ. Trimming stripped 4 bases from V and 2 bases from J, with 7 bases between. The CDR3 is CASSAGPGANVLTF. CDR3 in DNA: TGCGCCAGCAGCGCTGGCCCTGGGGCCAACGTCCTGACTTTC.

As to this clone: A much bigger clone sits one base away, suggesting this may be a read error. The CDR3 spells CASSPNYEQYF. CDR3 nucleotides: TGTGCCAGCAGTCCGAACTACGAGCAGTACTTC. This chain uses TRBV27 with TRBJ2-7; no firm D call. Germline loops: CDR1 MNHEY, CDR2 SMNVEV (reference sequence). The V gene lost 5 bases and the J gene lost 3 bases, with 5 bases spanning the gap. This CDR3 comprises 11 residues.

Ten or more counts support this clone. V usage is TRBV7-2 and J usage is TRBJ2-7; D is uncertain. V lost 0 bases, J lost 3 bases, and 9 bases lay in between. Germline values: CDR1 SGHTA, CDR2 FQGNSA. This CDR3 is built from 14 residues. CDR3 protein: CASSLALMGYEQYF. The CDR3 bases are TGTGCCAGCAGCTTAGCCCTTATGGGCTACGAGCAGTACTTC.

This clone was seen at least ten times. The chain couples TRBV7-2 to TRBJ2-5; 10 positions match TRBD2. Germline trimming cut 4 bases from V and 3 bases from J; bases unmatched to any gene: 5. The CDR3 has 15 amino acids. Germline V gene data show CDR1 as SGHTA and CDR2 as FQGNSA. The CDR3 reads CASSWRLAGEETQYF. The DNA for the CDR3 is TGTGCCAGCAGCTGGAGACTAGCGGGCGAAGAGACCCAGTACTTC.

On this clone itself: Other DNA sequences in the sample encode the same CDR3. The DNA for the CDR3 is TGTGCCAGCAGCTTACTAGCGGACAGCACAGATACGCAGTATTTT. It yields the protein CASSLLADSTDTQYF. This chain connects TRBV11-2 to TRBJ2-3; 7 bases map to TRBD2. Germline V gene lookup returns CDR1 SGHAT and CDR2 FQNNGV. CDR3 length equals 15 residues. V trimming: 2 bases; J trimming: 0 bases; junction bases outside the gene matches: 2.

This chain uses TRBV30 with TRBJ1-5; 7 bases fit TRBD1. This CDR3 contains 13 residues. Germline V gene data show CDR1 as GTSNPN and CDR2 as SVGIG (reference sequence). The V and J ends lost 4 bases and 7 bases, in that order; junction bases with no gene match: 7. CDR3 nucleotides: TGTGCCTGGAACGACAGGGCCGGCCAGCCCCAGCATTTT. This codes for CAWNDRAGQPQHF.

This clone was observed a handful of times. This chain connects TRBV19 to TRBJ2-1; the match to TRBD2 covers 7 bases. CDR3 length: 18 residues. From germline, CDR1 is LNHDA and CDR2 SQIVND (reference sequence). The V segment lost 4 bases and the J segment 8 bases; nucleotides outside the gene matches: 20. CDR3 nucleotides: TGTGCCAGTAGTAAAGGGATCCTAGCGGTCGTATTCGAAGATGAGCAGTTCTTC. Its translation: CASSKGILAVVFEDEQFF.

The table lists this clone with a few counts. V is TRBV30 and J is TRBJ1-3, with D unclear. The CDR3 totals 15 residues. V lost 2 bases and J lost 2, with 13 bases in between. The germline V gene has CDR1 GTSNPN and CDR2 SVGIG (reference sequence). Here the CDR3 reads CAWSPSAGTGNTIYF. The CDR3 coding sequence is TGTGCCTGGAGTCCGTCAGCGGGTACTGGAAACACCATATATTTT. Full variable domain (rest looked up from reference TRBV30 and TRBJ1-3): SQTIHQWPATLVQPVGSPLSLECTVEGTSNPNLYWYRQAAGRGLQLLFYSVGIGQISSEVPQNLSASRPQDRQFILSSKKLLLSDSGFYLCAWSPSAGTGNTIYFGEGSWLTVV.

This clone was detected only a few times. The gene calls are TRBV30 and TRBJ2-7; D gene ambiguous. The CDR3 contains 12 residues. Germline V gene lookup returns CDR1 GTSNPN and CDR2 SVGIG (reference sequence). Trimming pared 1 base from V and 9 bases from J, leaving 13 bases between. The CDR3 loop is CAWSDPSNGQYF. For the CDR3, the DNA is TGTGCCTGGAGTGACCCCTCGAATGGGCAGTACTTC.

This clone was found a few times. The chain joins TRBV5-1 to TRBJ2-7; D may be TRBD1 (6 bases). Germline V CDR1 and CDR2: SGHRS, YFSETQ. The CDR3 has 15 amino acids. Trimming left V 3 bases short and J 5 bases short, with 18 bases between. CDR3 sequence: CASSSPGSGVHEQYF. In DNA form, the CDR3 reads TGCGCCAGCAGCTCACCGGGATCAGGGGTCCACGAGCAGTACTTC. Supplemented by reference TRBV5-1 and TRBJ2-7, the full variable domain reads KAGVTQTPRYLIKTRGQQVTLSCSPISGHRSVSWYQQTPGQGLQFLFEYFSETQRNKGNFPGRFSGRQFSNSRSEMNVSTLELGDSALYLCASSSPGSGVHEQYFGPGTRLTVT.

This clone has only a few counts. This chain joins TRBV13 and TRBJ2-1; D possibly corresponds to TRBD1 (7 bases). CDR1 and CDR2 from the germline V gene are PRHDT and FYEKMQ (reference sequence). This CDR3 has 11 residues. V was cut by 6 bases and J by 9 bases, with 9 bases left in between. CDR3 coding DNA: TGTGCCAGCAGTCAGGGGGGTGAGCAGTTCTTC. Its translation: CASSQGGEQFF.

The table lists this clone with a count of one. V gene TRBV30 combines with J gene TRBJ2-3; 9 bases are a match to TRBD2. The CDR3 covers 13 residues. V shed 5 bases and J 5 bases; nucleotides not matched to a gene: 5. Germline V gene data show CDR1 as GTSNPN and CDR2 as SVGIG (reference sequence). Here the CDR3 reads CAWEFSGGDTQYF. As DNA, the CDR3 is TGTGCCTGGGAGTTTAGCGGGGGAGATACGCAGTATTTT.

This clone has more than one count but fewer than ten. The rearrangement links TRBV7-9 to TRBJ1-6; 7 bases are a match to TRBD1. The CDR3 is made up of 15 amino acids. Germline V gene lookup returns CDR1 SEHNR and CDR2 FQNEAQ (reference sequence). V lost 5 bases to trimming and J lost 7 bases; unmatched junction nucleotides: 8. DNA for the CDR3: TGTGCCAGCAGCGTAAACAGGGGCGGGAATTCACCCCTCCACTTT. Protein: CASSVNRGGNSPLHF.